Below, 22 T cell receptor beta chains from the same sample are listed, as sequenced in a study of blood T cell repertoires in COVID-19 (dated by TCRdb to about 2020). The library was prepared using the immunoSEQ multiplex PCR assay. The clones in this table, taken by TCRdb from immuneACCESS, are in-frame only. Not every clone is retained; where verified, under half of the shortfall comes from an unresolved V gene, and the cause of the rest is unknown. Within this sample are tens of thousands of clones, with around 90% of them counted one time only. The ten largest clones take up more than 25% of the sample. The sequenced material came from peripheral blood. The receptors were sampled from a human donor in a cohort sampled during active COVID-19.

This chain joins TRBV19 and TRBJ1-2; maybe TRBD1 (5 bases). The CDR3 is 14 amino acids. The ends were cut back, 6 bases at V and 4 bases at J, with 15 bases in the middle. Germline V gene data show CDR1 as LNHDA and CDR2 as SQIVND (reference sequence). The CDR3 loop reads CASSLDSSIYGYTF. For the CDR3, the DNA is TGTGCCAGTAGCCTCGACAGTAGTATCTATGGCTACACCTTC.

This sequence joins TRBV21-1 and TRBJ1-2; whether TRBD1, the table's D call, matches the DNA was not checked. TRBV21-1 is tagged as a pseudogene. This CDR3 contains 17 residues. The CDR3 loop is CASTYPGQGLISDGYTF. Written as DNA, the CDR3 is TGTGCCAGCACCTACCCGGGACAGGGGTTAATTAGCGATGGCTACACCTTC.

This chain joins TRBV2 and TRBJ1-5, with TRBD1 identical over 7 bases. The V gene's germline CDR1 is SNHLY and CDR2 FYNNEI. The CDR3 has 13 amino acids. J was trimmed by 5 bases and V by 6 bases; bases with no gene match: 4. The chain's CDR3 is CASSEGQYQPQHF. The DNA for the CDR3 is TGTGCCAGCAGCGAGGGACAGTATCAGCCCCAGCATTTT. The variable domain in full, completed from reference TRBV2 and TRBJ1-5, reads EPEVTQTPSHQVTQMGQEVILRCVPISNHLYFYWYRQILGQKVEFLVSFYNNEISEKSEIFDDQFSVERPDGSNFTLKIRSTKLEDSAMYFCASSEGQYQPQHFGDGTRLSIL.

The chain couples TRBV27 to TRBJ2-1; 9 bases are a match to TRBD2. V gave up 7 bases and J gave up 7 bases; unmatched junction bases: 11. Germline V gene sequence: CDR1 MNHEY, CDR2 SMNVEV (reference sequence). This CDR3 has 15 residues. CDR3 nucleotide sequence: TGTGCCAGCACCCATTGGCGGGGGGGTCAGAATGAGCAGTTCTTC. Translated: CASTHWRGGQNEQFF.

V is TRBV11-2 and J is TRBJ1-1; D gene unclear. Per germline, CDR1 SGHAT and CDR2 FQNNGV. The CDR3 is made up of 15 amino acids. V lost 1 base, J lost 1 base, and 10 bases lay in between. The CDR3: CASSLGWAQNTEAFF. DNA for the CDR3: TGTGCCAGCAGCTTAGGGTGGGCACAGAACACTGAAGCTTTCTTT.

The table lists this clone with a count of one. The chain is built from TRBV6-6 and TRBJ1-3, with 10 bases lining up with TRBD1. The CDR3 spans 16 residues. Germline-derived CDR1 and CDR2 are MNHNY and SVGAGI (reference sequence). The V and J ends lost 5 bases and 0 bases, in that order; junction bases with no gene match: 4. The CDR3 spells CASSIGQGGSGNTIYF. The DNA of the CDR3 is TGTGCCAGCAGTATAGGACAGGGGGGCTCTGGAAACACCATATATTTT.

The genes are TRBV7-3 and TRBJ2-3; tentatively, D is TRBD1 (5 bases). Germline CDR1 reads SGHTA; CDR2 reads FQGTGA. Trimming stripped 5 bases from V and 1 base from J, with 13 bases between. This CDR3 has 15 amino acids. CDR3 loop: CASSQGAIGTDTQYF. CDR3 nucleotides: TGTGCCAGCAGCCAAGGGGCGATCGGCACAGATACGCAGTATTTT.

The rearrangement uses TRBV10-3 and TRBJ1-3; D is unresolved. This CDR3 region has 15 residues. The V end lost 3 bases, the J end lost 2 bases, and 11 bases lay between the germline ends. Germline V gene lookup returns CDR1 ENHRY and CDR2 SYGVKD. The CDR3 spells CAISDPPSAGNTIYF. CDR3 DNA: TGTGCCATCAGTGACCCACCCAGCGCTGGAAACACCATATATTTT.

This chain joins TRBV19 and TRBJ1-2; D gene ambiguous. Germline-derived CDR1 and CDR2 are LNHDA and SQIVND (reference sequence). V shed 1 base and J shed 0 bases, with 9 bases lying between them. The CDR3 loop spans 15 amino acids. The CDR3 DNA follows: TGTGCCAGTAGTATAGTGGCAGAGGCTAACTATGGCTACACCTTC. This sequence encodes CASSIVAEANYGYTF.

The chain joins TRBV18 to TRBJ2-6; possible D gene TRBD2, 5 bases. The CDR3 spans 17 residues. Germline values: CDR1 KGHSH, CDR2 LQKENI. Trimming shortened V by 5 bases and J by 0 bases, and 14 bases separated the two germline ends. DNA for the CDR3: TGTGCCAGCTCAGCAGACCTCGGAGGCTCTGGGGCCAACGTCCTGACTTTC. This translates into CASSADLGGSGANVLTF.

In its sample, this clone was seen a few times. This chain links TRBV7-9 with TRBJ2-7, with 7 positions matching TRBD1. Germline V CDR1 and CDR2: SEHNR, FQNEAQ (reference sequence). The ends lost 8 bases at V and 5 bases at J; junction bases unmatched: 12. The CDR3 has 14 amino acids. The DNA of the CDR3 is TGTGCCAGCTCCCAAACCGGGACAGTTAACGAGCAGTACTTC. Its translation: CASSQTGTVNEQYF.

V is TRBV13 and J is TRBJ1-2, with D possibly matching TRBD1 (6 bases). V lost 4 bases and J 2 bases, leaving 17 bases between the germline ends. This CDR3 contains 16 residues. Germline V CDR1 and CDR2: PRHDT, FYEKMQ (reference sequence). The CDR3 bases are TGTGCCAGCAGCTCCAGGGACAACTGGGCGAACTATGGCTACACCTTC. Protein product: CASSSRDNWANYGYTF.

The V gene is TRBV3-1 (or the pseudogene TRBV3-2), the J gene TRBJ2-5; TRBD1 is a possible D gene (6 bases). The V end was cut by 4 bases, the J end by 7 bases, with 16 bases between. CDR1 is LGHDT and CDR2 is YNNKEL in the germline V gene (reference sequence). The CDR3 has 14 residues. The CDR3 spells CASSPGQPRGTQYF. For the CDR3, the DNA is TGTGCCAGCAGCCCCGGACAGCCGAGGGGGACCCAGTACTTC.

In its sample, this clone was seen once. The chain employs TRBV5-1 and TRBJ1-2, with 10 nucleotides matching TRBD1. CDR1 and CDR2 (germline): SGHRS, YFSETQ. J lost 4 bases, V lost 0 bases, and 3 bases had no gene match. This CDR3 region has 15 residues. The chain's CDR3 is CASSLGGTGVYGYTF. The CDR3 nucleotides are TGCGCCAGCAGCTTGGGTGGGACAGGGGTCTATGGCTACACCTTC.

V gene TRBV6-5 combines with J gene TRBJ2-3; TRBD2 agrees at 15 bases. Germline loops: CDR1 MNHEY, CDR2 SVGAGI. The CDR3 totals 15 residues. V trimming: 6 bases; J trimming: 5 bases; junction bases outside the gene matches: 3. The CDR3 sequence is CASSGLAGGVDTQYF. The CDR3 DNA sequence: TGTGCCAGCAGCGGACTAGCGGGGGGGGTAGATACGCAGTATTTT.

The V and J genes are TRBV5-1 and TRBJ2-3; 11 nucleotides line up with TRBD2. V shed 3 bases and J 5 bases; nucleotides not matched to a gene: 8. This CDR3 region has 16 residues. The germline V gene encodes CDR1 SGHRS and CDR2 YFSETQ. The CDR3 here is CASSSGTSGYGDTQYF. The CDR3 bases are TGCGCCAGCAGCTCCGGGACTAGCGGCTACGGAGATACGCAGTATTTT.

V gene TRBV19 combines with J gene TRBJ1-3; D might be TRBD1 (6 bases). This CDR3 spans 15 amino acids. From germline, CDR1 is LNHDA and CDR2 SQIVND (reference sequence). The ends were cut back, 2 bases at V and 1 base at J, with 9 bases in the middle. The CDR3 DNA is TGTGCCAGTAGTATACAAACAGGGTCTGGAAACACCATATATTTT. Protein product: CASSIQTGSGNTIYF.

The V gene is TRBV30, the J gene TRBJ1-3; D gene unclear. Deletions cut 0 bases from V and 1 base from J, with 10 bases between. The CDR3 loop spans 15 amino acids. Germline V CDR1 and CDR2: GTSNPN, SVGIG (reference sequence). The CDR3 sequence: CAWSVGRSSGNTIYF. Here the CDR3 DNA reads TGTGCCTGGAGTGTAGGGAGGAGTTCTGGAAACACCATATATTTT.

V gene TRBV7-3 combines with J gene TRBJ2-1, with D perhaps TRBD1 (5 bases). Per germline, CDR1 SGHTA and CDR2 FQGTGA. This CDR3 region has 15 residues. The germline V and J ends were trimmed by 6 bases and 4 bases, with 16 bases remaining between them. As DNA, the CDR3 is TGTGCCAGCAGTCCAGGGTACGACAGTTACAATGAGCAGTTCTTC. This codes for CASSPGYDSYNEQFF.

This rearrangement joins TRBV11-3 to TRBJ2-3; 9 bases align to TRBD1. Per germline, CDR1 SGHNT and CDR2 YENEEA. This CDR3 contains 16 residues. V lost 5 bases, J lost 6 bases, and 12 bases stayed unmatched. The CDR3 is CASSITGTGRGDTQYF. The CDR3 coding sequence is TGTGCCAGCAGCATAACCGGGACAGGGCGAGGCGATACGCAGTATTTT. Filled out from reference TRBV11-3 and TRBJ2-3, the complete variable domain reads EAGVVQSPRYKIIEKKQPVAFWCNPISGHNTLYWYLQNLGQGPELLIRYENEEAVDDSQLPKDRFSAERLKGVDSTLKIQPAELGDSAVYLCASSITGTGRGDTQYFGPGTRLTVL.

This rearrangement joins TRBV2 to TRBJ1-2; D not resolved. The length of the CDR3 is 14 residues. V dropped 4 bases and J dropped 2 bases, with 11 bases sitting between them. Germline V lookup: CDR1 SNHLY, CDR2 FYNNEI. The CDR3 protein is CASSGVPLNYGYTF. Here the CDR3 DNA reads TGTGCCAGCAGTGGCGTACCCTTAAACTATGGCTACACCTTC.

The chain carries TRBV6-5 and TRBJ2-7; 10 bases are shared with TRBD1. V dropped 7 bases and J dropped 5; count of bases not matched to a gene: 8. The length of the CDR3 is 14 residues. Germline CDR1 reads MNHEY; CDR2 reads SVGAGI. The CDR3 DNA is TGTGCCAGCAATCCCGGGACAGGGGCCAACGAGCAGTACTTC. Encoded protein: CASNPGTGANEQYF.